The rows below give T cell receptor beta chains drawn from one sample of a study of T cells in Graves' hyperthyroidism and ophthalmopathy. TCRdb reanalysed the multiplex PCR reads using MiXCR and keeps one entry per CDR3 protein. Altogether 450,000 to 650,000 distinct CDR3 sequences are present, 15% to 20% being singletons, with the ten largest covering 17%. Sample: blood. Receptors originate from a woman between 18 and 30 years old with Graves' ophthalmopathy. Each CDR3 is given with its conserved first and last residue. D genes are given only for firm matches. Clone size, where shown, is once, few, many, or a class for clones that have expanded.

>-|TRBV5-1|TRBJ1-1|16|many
TGCGCCAGCAGCTTGGTCGGGGGAGAGGTGAACACTGAAGCTTTCTTT
CASSLVGGEVNTEAFF
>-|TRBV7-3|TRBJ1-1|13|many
TGTGCCAGCAGCTTGGAGGTTAACACTGAAGCTTTCTTT
CASSLEVNTEAFF
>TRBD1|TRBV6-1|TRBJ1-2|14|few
TGTGCCAGCAGTAGGACAGGGGGAAACGGTGGCTACACCTTC
CASSRTGGNGGYTF
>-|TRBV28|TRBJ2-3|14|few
TGTGCCAGCAGTTTTGGTGTCGGGGCAGATACGCAGTATTTT
CASSFGVGADTQYF
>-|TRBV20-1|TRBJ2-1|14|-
TGCAGTGACCTCGATCGTGCGTCCGACAATGAGCAGTTCTTC
CSDLDRASDNEQFF
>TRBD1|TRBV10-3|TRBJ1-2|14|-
TGTGCCATCAGCGCGGACAGGGTCGAGTATGGCTACACCTTC
CAISADRVEYGYTF
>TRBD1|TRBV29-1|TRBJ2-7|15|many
TGCAGCGTTGCGCTCCCCGGACAGGCCGTTGTAGAGCAGTACTTC
CSVALPGQAVVEQYF
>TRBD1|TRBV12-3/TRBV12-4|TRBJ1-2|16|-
TGTGCCAGCAGTTTAACCCCCCAGGGGGCGGACTATGGCTACACCTTC
CASSLTPQGADYGYTF
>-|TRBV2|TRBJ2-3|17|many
TGTGCCAGCAGTGATCCTGTAGGGGACTCGAACACAGATACGCAGTATTTT
CASSDPVGDSNTDTQYF
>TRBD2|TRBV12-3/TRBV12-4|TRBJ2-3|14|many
TGTGCCAGCAGTTCCCCGGGACTAGGAGATACGCAGTATTTT
CASSSPGLGDTQYF
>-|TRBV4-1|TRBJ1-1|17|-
TGCGCCAGCAGCCAAGCCGCAAGTGGCTTTTTGAACACTGAAGCTTTCTTT
CASSQAASGFLNTEAFF
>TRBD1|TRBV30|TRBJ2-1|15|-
TGTGCCTGGAACCCGACAGGGAGCTCCTACAATGAGCAGTTCTTC
CAWNPTGSSYNEQFF
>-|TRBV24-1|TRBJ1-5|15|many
TGTGCCACCAGTGATTTGGGCGGAACCAATCAGCCCCAGCATTTT
CATSDLGGTNQPQHF
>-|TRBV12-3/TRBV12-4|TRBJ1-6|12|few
TGTGCCAGCAGGGTGGAGAATTCACCCCTCCACTTT
CASRVENSPLHF
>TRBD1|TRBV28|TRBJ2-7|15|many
TGTGCCAGCAGTCGCGCGGCGACAGGGAGTGGCGAGCAGTACTTC
CASSRAATGSGEQYF
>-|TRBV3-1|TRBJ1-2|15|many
TGTGCCAGCAGCCAAGGTAACAGCCATAACTATGGCTACACCTTC
CASSQGNSHNYGYTF
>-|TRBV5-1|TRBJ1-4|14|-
TGCGCCAGCAGCTTACAAGGGGGGTCCGAAAAACTGTTTTTT
CASSLQGGSEKLFF
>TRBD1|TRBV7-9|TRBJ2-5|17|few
TGTGCCAGCAGCGACCGGACAGGGGGAGAATTCCAAGAGACCCAGTACTTC
CASSDRTGGEFQETQYF
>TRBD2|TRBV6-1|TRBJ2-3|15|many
TGTGCCAGCAGTGAACTAGCGGGGGGAGGAGATACGCAGTATTTT
CASSELAGGGDTQYF
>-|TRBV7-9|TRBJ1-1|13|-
TGTGCCAGCACCTGGGGGCGAAGGACTGAAGCTTTCTTT
CASTWGRRTEAFF
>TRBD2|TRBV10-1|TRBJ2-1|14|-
TGCGCCAGTGAACCGGGACTAGCGAATAATGAGCAGTTCTTC
CASEPGLANNEQFF
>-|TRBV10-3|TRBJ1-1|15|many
TGTGCCATCAGTGACAGCAGGGGACGGGGCGCTGAAGCTTTCTTT
CAISDSRGRGAEAFF
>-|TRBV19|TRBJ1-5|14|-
TGTGCCACTCATCTCGGGGTAGGGCTTCAGCCCCAGCATTTT
CATHLGVGLQPQHF
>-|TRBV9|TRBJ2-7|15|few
TGTGCCAGCAGCGTCGATGGGACTGTGCTCTACGAGCAGTACTTC
CASSVDGTVLYEQYF
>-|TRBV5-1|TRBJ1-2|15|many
TGCGCCAGCAAGTCTCATCTTTCGGAGTACTATGGCTACACCTTC
CASKSHLSEYYGYTF
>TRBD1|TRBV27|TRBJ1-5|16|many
TGTGCCAGCCGACCCACCCCGGGACAGACTAATCAGCCCCAGCATTTT
CASRPTPGQTNQPQHF
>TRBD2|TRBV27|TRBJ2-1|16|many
TGTGCCAGTCAGCTGGAGGGACTAGCGGGAGTCTATGAGCAGTTCTTC
CASQLEGLAGVYEQFF
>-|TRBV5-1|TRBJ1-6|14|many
TGCGCCAGCAAGGAGGGGACCTATAATTCACCCCTCCACTTT
CASKEGTYNSPLHF
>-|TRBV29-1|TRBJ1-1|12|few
TGCAGCGTTGATACGGGACACACTGAAGCTTTCTTT
CSVDTGHTEAFF
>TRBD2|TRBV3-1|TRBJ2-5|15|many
TGTGCCAGCAGCCCCCCCTCGGGACTACAAGAGACCCAGTACTTC
CASSPPSGLQETQYF
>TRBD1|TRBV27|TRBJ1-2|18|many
TGTGCCAGCAGAAAAGACAGGGGGCGGATATCGGAGAACTATGGCTACACCTTC
CASRKDRGRISENYGYTF